The next 13 T cell receptor beta chains were all read from a single sample in a study of blood T cell repertoires in COVID-19. Assay used: immunoSEQ multiplex PCR; TCRdb lists only in-frame clones, some missing. The table has roughly 220,000 clones, 80% to 85% seen once; the top ten hold about 3%. Sequencing was done on a sample of peripheral blood. Receptors originate from a woman younger than 45 who had recovered from COVID-19.

This clone was detected only a few times. The gene calls are TRBV4-1 and TRBJ2-1, with 10 positions matching TRBD2. The CDR3 length is 15 residues. The germline V gene has CDR1 MGHRA and CDR2 YSYEKL. J gave up 7 bases and V 6 bases, and 9 bases lay outside the gene matches. For the CDR3, the DNA is TGCGCCAGCAGGATAGGACTAGCGGAGCGGAATGAGCAGTTCTTC. Encoded protein: CASRIGLAERNEQFF.

This clone was seen once. CDR3 nucleotide sequence: TGTGCCAGTCAAGGGGGTGGTGGCAATCAGCCCCAGCATTTT. Protein: CASQGGGGNQPQHF. V is TRBV19 and J is TRBJ1-5, with D possibly matching TRBD1 (6 bases). The V and J ends lost 8 bases and 2 bases respectively, with 13 bases between them. The CDR3 length is 14 residues. Germline loops: CDR1 LNHDA, CDR2 SQIVND (reference sequence). The variable domain in full, completed from reference TRBV19 and TRBJ1-5, reads DGGITQSPKYLFRKEGQNVTLSCEQNLNHDAMYWYRQDPGQGLRLIYYSQIVNDFQKGDIAEGYSVSREKKESFPLTVTSAQKNPTAFYLCASQGGGGNQPQHFGDGTRLSIL.

This clone was counted only a few times. V usage is TRBV11-3 and J usage is TRBJ2-7; D is unclear. The germline V gene has CDR1 SGHNT and CDR2 YENEEA. The CDR3 spans 13 residues. V dropped 5 bases and J dropped 6 bases, with 14 bases sitting between them. The CDR3 sequence: CASSLSYPGEQYF. CDR3 sequence (DNA): TGTGCCAGCAGCCTAAGTTATCCTGGCGAGCAGTACTTC.

This chain joins TRBV30 and TRBJ2-1; possible D gene TRBD2, 5 bases. The V end lost 7 bases, the J end lost 2 bases, and 18 bases lay between the germline ends. The CDR3 runs to 15 residues. The germline CDR1 and CDR2 sequences are GTSNPN and SVGIG (reference sequence). The CDR3: CAYDPSAGTYNEQFF. The CDR3 DNA follows: TGTGCCTACGACCCCTCTGCCGGGACCTACAATGAGCAGTTCTTC.

This clone occurred a few times. V is TRBV7-2 and J is TRBJ2-7; the D gene is possibly TRBD2 (5 bases). The length of the CDR3 is 14 residues. Germline V gene data show CDR1 as SGHTA and CDR2 as FQGNSA. Trimming shortened V by 5 bases and J by 0 bases, and 11 bases separated the two germline ends. CDR3 loop: CASSDSLVSYEQYF. The CDR3 DNA reads TGTGCCAGCAGCGACTCACTAGTCTCCTACGAGCAGTACTTC.

J is TRBJ2-6 and V is TRBV2; possibly TRBD1 for D (5 bases). The germline CDR1 and CDR2 sequences are SNHLY and FYNNEI. This CDR3 contains 16 residues. V was shortened by 7 bases and J by 0 bases, with 13 bases between the two germline ends. CDR3 region: CASTVQGPSGANVLTF. CDR3 nucleotide sequence: TGTGCCAGCACGGTCCAGGGCCCCTCTGGGGCCAACGTCCTGACTTTC.

The rearrangement joins TRBV5-1 to TRBJ2-1; D is possibly TRBD2 (5 bases). From germline, CDR1 is SGHRS and CDR2 YFSETQ. The length of the CDR3 is 15 residues. V gave up 4 bases and J gave up 0 bases, with 11 bases separating them. For the CDR3, the DNA is TGCGCCAGCAGCCCGGACTCCCTCTCCTACAATGAGCAGTTCTTC. Its translation is CASSPDSLSYNEQFF.

The chain recombines TRBV14 with TRBJ1-5; TRBD1 agrees at 8 bases. Germline CDR1 and CDR2: SGHDN and FVKESK. The CDR3 has 16 residues. The V gene end was trimmed by 4 bases and the J gene end by 2 bases; junction bases not matched to a gene: 7. DNA for the CDR3: TGTGCCAGCAGCCGCCAACCAGGGGGCGGCAATCAGCCCCAGCATTTT. Its translation: CASSRQPGGGNQPQHF.

V usage is TRBV6-6 and J usage is TRBJ1-2, with 8 bases fitting TRBD1. The CDR3 runs 14 residues. The V gene end was trimmed by 8 bases and the J gene end by 5 bases; junction bases not matched to a gene: 10. The germline gives CDR1 MNHNY, CDR2 SVGAGI (reference sequence). CDR3 region: CASGIPGTGYGYTF. The CDR3 DNA reads as TGTGCCAGCGGAATTCCCGGGACAGGTTATGGCTACACCTTC.

This chain connects TRBV5-4 to TRBJ2-2; D is unresolved. The CDR3 loop spans 17 amino acids. The V end was cut by 0 bases, the J end by 2 bases, with 14 bases between. Germline assignment: CDR1 SGHNT and CDR2 YYREEE (reference sequence). The CDR3 DNA is TGTGCCAGCAGCTTGGCAAGTGGCACCCCAAACACCGGGGAGCTGTTTTTT. Translating it yields CASSLASGTPNTGELFF.

The rearrangement links TRBV9 to TRBJ2-4, with 7 bases identical to TRBD1. Germline-derived CDR1 and CDR2 are SGDLS and YYNGEE. After removal of 3 bases from V and 4 bases from J, the junction contained 7 bases not matched to a gene. The CDR3 totals 15 residues. The CDR3 nucleotides read TGTGCCAGCAGCGCCTCCGGGACAGATAAAAACATTCAGTACTTC. It codes for CASSASGTDKNIQYF.

This clone appeared once. The gene calls are TRBV20-1 and TRBJ2-7; the match to TRBD2 covers 14 bases. The CDR3 is 20 amino acids. Germline V gives CDR1 DFQATT, CDR2 SNEGSKA (reference sequence). Losses at the gene ends were 3 bases for V and 2 bases for J; bases not matched to a gene: 18. DNA for the CDR3: TGCAGTGCTAGTGCTGCTTATTCCGGGACTAGCGGGAGTACCCCCTACGAGCAGTACTTC. This encodes CSASAAYSGTSGSTPYEQYF.

This rearrangement joins TRBV9 to TRBJ2-7; 11 bases align to TRBD2. The V gene end was trimmed by 0 bases and the J gene end by 2 bases; junction bases not matched to a gene: 1. This CDR3 is built from 15 residues. Germline CDR1 and CDR2: SGDLS and YYNGEE. CDR3 sequence (DNA): TGTGCCAGCAGCGTAGGTAGCGGGAGGGCCTACGAGCAGTACTTC. Translated: CASSVGSGRAYEQYF.